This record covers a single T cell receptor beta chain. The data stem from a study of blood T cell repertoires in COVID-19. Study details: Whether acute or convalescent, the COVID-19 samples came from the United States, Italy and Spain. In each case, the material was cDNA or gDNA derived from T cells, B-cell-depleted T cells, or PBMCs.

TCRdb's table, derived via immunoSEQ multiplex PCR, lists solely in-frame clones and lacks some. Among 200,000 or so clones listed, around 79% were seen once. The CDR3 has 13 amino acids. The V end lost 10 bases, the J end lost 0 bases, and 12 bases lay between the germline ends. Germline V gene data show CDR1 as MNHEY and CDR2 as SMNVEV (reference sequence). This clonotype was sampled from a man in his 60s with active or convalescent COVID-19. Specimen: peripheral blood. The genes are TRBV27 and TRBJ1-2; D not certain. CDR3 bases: TGTGCCACCTCGGTGCGCGCTAACTATGGCTACACCTTC. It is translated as CATSVRANYGYTF.